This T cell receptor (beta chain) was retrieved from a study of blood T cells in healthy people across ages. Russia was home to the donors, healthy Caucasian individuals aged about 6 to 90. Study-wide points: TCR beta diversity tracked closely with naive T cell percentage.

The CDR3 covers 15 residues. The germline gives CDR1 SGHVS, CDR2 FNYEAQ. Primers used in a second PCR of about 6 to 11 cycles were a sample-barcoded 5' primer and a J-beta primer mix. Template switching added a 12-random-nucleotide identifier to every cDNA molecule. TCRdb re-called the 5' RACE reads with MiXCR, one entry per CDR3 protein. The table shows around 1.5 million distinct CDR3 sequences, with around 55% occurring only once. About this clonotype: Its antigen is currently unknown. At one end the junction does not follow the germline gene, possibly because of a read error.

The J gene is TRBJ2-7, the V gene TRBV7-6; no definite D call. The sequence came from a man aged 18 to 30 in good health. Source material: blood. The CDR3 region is CACSSEIGGTCEQYF. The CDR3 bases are TGTGCCTGCAGCTCCGAGATAGGTGGTACCTGCGAGCAGTACTTC.